This TCR beta chain was found in a study of lymphopenia after photon versus proton radiotherapy. CDR3 size: 17 residues. V was shortened by 0 bases and J by 3 bases, with 16 bases between the two germline ends. Germline-derived CDR1 and CDR2 are SGHRS and YFSETQ. By sample share, this clone is medium-sized (0.01 to 0.1%). The antigen is undetermined. Using immunoSEQ multiplex PCR, the repertoire was profiled, and TCRdb retains in-frame clones only, with some absent. Among more than 80,000 clones listed, 83% were seen once. Study-level findings and limits: Authors raise, but do not show, better survival with proton therapy. Post-nadir TCR diversity decline inversely tracked overall survival among those who died. Post-nadir diversity loss with photons came from oligoclonal expansion, particularly CD8+ Temra cells. Relative stability marked proton patients; photon patients lost diversity and naive cells.

The specimen comprised peripheral blood, sampled from a patient treated with proton-based radiotherapy. This sequence joins TRBV5-1 and TRBJ2-1; D tentatively reads TRBD1 or TRBD2 (5 bases each). This receptor was taken from a man aged 60 to 75 with pancreatic cancer. CDR3 sequence (DNA): TGCGCCAGCAGCTTGGGGGGGAGTAGTGAGGTCTACAATGAGCAGTTCTTC. As protein: CASSLGGSSEVYNEQFF.